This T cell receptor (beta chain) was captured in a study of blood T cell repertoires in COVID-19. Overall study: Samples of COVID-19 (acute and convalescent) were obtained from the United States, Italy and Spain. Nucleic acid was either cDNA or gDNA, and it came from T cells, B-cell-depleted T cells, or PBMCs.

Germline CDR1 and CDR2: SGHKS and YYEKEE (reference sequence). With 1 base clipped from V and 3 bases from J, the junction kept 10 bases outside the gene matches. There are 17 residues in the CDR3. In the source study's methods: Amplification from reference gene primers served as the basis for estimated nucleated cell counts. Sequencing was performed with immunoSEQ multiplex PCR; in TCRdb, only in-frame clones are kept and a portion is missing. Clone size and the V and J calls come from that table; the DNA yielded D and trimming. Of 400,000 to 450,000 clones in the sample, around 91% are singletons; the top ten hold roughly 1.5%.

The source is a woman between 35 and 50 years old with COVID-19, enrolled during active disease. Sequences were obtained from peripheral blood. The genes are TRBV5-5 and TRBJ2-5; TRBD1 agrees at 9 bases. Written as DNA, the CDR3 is TGTGCCAGCAGCTTGTCACACCGGGACAGGGCTAAAGAGACCCAGTACTTC. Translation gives CASSLSHRDRAKETQYF. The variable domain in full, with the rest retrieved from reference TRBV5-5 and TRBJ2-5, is DAGVTQSPTHLIKTRGQQVTLRCSPISGHKSVSWYQQVLGQGPQFIFQYYEKEERGRGNFPDRFSARQFPNYSSELNVNALLLGDSALYLCASSLSHRDRAKETQYFGPGTRLLVL.